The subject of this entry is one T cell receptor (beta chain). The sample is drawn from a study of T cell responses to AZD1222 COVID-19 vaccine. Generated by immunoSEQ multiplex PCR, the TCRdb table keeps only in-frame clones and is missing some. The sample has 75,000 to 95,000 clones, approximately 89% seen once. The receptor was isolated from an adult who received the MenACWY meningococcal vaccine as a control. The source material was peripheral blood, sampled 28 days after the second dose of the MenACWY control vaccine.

As DNA, the CDR3 is TGTGCCAGCAGCTTCGCTAGCGGGGGGTCCCTCTCCTACAATGAGCAGTTCTTC. Protein product: CASSFASGGSLSYNEQFF. The V and J genes are TRBV13 and TRBJ2-1, with 11 bases lining up with TRBD2. With 3 bases clipped from V and 0 bases from J, the junction kept 7 bases outside the gene matches. The CDR3 totals 18 residues. Germline CDR1 reads PRHDT; CDR2 reads FYEKMQ (reference sequence).